This entry is about one T cell receptor (beta chain). In the original workflow: Amplification from reference gene primers served as the basis for estimated nucleated cell counts. TCRdb's copy holds only in-frame clones and misses some; the assay was immunoSEQ multiplex PCR. The V and J calls and clone size are taken from that table; D and trimming were inferred from the DNA. The sample yields 90,000 to 120,000 clones, approximately 92% seen once. CDR3 length: 15 residues. V was shortened by 0 bases and J by 0 bases, with 9 bases between the two germline ends. Germline assignment: CDR1 LGHDT and CDR2 YNNKEL (reference sequence). The data originate from a study of blood T cell repertoires in COVID-19. For the study at large: Sites across the United States, Italy and Spain contributed samples from acute and convalescent COVID-19. From T cells, B-cell-depleted T cells, or PBMCs came the material, which was cDNA or gDNA.

Source material: peripheral blood. The clonotype comes from a man between 70 and 80 years old with acute or convalescent COVID-19. V gene TRBV3-1 (or the pseudogene TRBV3-2) combines with J gene TRBJ2-7, with no clear D. The CDR3 spells CASSQEGSPSYEQYF. In DNA, the CDR3 is TGTGCCAGCAGCCAAGAGGGCAGCCCCTCCTACGAGCAGTACTTC.